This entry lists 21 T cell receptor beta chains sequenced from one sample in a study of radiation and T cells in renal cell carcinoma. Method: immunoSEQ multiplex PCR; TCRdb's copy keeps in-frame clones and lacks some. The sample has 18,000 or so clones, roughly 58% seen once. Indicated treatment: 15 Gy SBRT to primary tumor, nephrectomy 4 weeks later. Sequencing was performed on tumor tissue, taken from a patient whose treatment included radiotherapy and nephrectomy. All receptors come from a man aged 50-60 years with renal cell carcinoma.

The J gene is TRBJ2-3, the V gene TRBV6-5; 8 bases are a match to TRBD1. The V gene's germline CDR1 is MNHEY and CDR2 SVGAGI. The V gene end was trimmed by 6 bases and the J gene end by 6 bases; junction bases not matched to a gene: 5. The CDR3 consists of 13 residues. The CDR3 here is CASSAHRGDTQYF. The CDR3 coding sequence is TGTGCCAGCAGCGCTCACAGGGGGGATACGCAGTATTTT.

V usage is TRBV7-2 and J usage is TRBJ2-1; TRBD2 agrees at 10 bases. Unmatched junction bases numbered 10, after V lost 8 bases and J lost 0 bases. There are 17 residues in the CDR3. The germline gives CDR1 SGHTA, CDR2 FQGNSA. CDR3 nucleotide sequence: TGTGCCAGCCTACCTAGCGGGGGCCGTAGCTCCTACAATGAGCAGTTCTTC. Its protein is CASLPSGGRSSYNEQFF.

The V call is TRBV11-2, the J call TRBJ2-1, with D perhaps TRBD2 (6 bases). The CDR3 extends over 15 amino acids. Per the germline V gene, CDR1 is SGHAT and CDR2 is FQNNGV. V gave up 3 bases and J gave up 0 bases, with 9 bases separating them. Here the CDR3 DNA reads TGTGCCAGCAGCTTGGGGGGTGGCTCCTACAATGAGCAGTTCTTC. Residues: CASSLGGGSYNEQFF.

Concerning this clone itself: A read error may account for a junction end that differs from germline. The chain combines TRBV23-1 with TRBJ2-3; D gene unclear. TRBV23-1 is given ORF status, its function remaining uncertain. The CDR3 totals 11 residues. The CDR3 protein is CASSPRIPPFF. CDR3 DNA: TGCGCCAGCAGTCCCCGGATCCCTCCATTTTTT.

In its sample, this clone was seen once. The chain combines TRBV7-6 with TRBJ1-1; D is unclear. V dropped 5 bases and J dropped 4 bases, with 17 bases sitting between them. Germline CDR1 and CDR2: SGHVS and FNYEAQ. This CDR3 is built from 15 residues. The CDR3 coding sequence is TGTGCCAGCAGCCCGGAGGTTAGGTTGGGCACTGAAGCTTTCTTT. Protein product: CASSPEVRLGTEAFF.

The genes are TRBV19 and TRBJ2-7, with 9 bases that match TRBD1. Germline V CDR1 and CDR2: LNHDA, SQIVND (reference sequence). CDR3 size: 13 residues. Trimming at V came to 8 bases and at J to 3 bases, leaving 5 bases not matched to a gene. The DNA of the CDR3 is TGTGCCAGTCTACAGGGGGCACACTACGAGCAGTACTTC. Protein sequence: CASLQGAHYEQYF.

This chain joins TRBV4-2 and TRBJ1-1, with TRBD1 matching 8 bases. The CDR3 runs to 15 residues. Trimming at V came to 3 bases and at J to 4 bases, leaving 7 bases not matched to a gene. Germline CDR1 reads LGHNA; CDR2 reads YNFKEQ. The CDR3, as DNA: TGTGCCAGCAGCCAGGAACAGGGGGGGGGCACTGAAGCTTTCTTT. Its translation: CASSQEQGGGTEAFF.

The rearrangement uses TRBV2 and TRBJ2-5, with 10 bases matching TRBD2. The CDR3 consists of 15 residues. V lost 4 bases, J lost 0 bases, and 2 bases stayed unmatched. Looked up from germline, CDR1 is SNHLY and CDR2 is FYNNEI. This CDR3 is CASSGLAGNQETQYF. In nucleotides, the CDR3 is TGTGCCAGCAGTGGACTAGCGGGCAACCAAGAGACCCAGTACTTC.

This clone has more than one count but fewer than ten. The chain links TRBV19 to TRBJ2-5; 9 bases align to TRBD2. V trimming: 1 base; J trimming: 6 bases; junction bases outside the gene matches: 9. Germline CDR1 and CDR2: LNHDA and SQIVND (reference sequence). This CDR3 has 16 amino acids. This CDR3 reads CASSIAGSGGRKTQYF. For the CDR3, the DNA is TGTGCCAGTAGTATAGCGGGTAGCGGGGGACGGAAGACCCAGTACTTC.

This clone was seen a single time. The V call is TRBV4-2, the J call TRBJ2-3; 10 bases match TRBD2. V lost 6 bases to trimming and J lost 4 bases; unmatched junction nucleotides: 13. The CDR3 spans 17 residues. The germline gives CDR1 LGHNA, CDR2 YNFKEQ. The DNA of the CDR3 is TGTGCCAGCAGGTCGGCTAGCGGGGGCCTACTCCCAGATACGCAGTATTTT. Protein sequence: CASRSASGGLLPDTQYF.

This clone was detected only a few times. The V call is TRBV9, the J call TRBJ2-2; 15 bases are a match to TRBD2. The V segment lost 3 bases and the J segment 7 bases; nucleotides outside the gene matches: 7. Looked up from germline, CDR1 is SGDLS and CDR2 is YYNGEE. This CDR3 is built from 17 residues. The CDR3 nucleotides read TGTGCCAGCAGCGCTGGACTAGCGGGGGGGCCCTTCGGGGAGCTGTTTTTT. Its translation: CASSAGLAGGPFGELFF.

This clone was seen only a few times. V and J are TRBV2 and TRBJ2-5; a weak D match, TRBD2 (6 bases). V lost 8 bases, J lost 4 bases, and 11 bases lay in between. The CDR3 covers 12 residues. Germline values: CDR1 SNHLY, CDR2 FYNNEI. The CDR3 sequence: CASRTTGETQYF. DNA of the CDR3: TGTGCCAGCCGGACTACGGGAGAGACCCAGTACTTC. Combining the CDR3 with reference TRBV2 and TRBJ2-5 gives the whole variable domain EPEVTQTPSHQVTQMGQEVILRCVPISNHLYFYWYRQILGQKVEFLVSFYNNEISEKSEIFDDQFSVERPDGSNFTLKIRSTKLEDSAMYFCASRTTGETQYFGPGTRLLVL.

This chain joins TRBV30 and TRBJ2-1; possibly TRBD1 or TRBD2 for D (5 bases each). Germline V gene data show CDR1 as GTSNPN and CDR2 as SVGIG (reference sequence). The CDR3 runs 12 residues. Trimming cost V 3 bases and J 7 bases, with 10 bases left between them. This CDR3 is CAWSRDLNEQFF. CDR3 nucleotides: TGTGCCTGGAGCAGGGACCTTAATGAGCAGTTCTTC.

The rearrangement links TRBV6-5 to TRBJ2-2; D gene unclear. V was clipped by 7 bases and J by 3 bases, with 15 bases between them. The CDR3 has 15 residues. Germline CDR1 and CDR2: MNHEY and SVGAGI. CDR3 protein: CASTQWPTDTGELFF. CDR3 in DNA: TGTGCCAGCACCCAGTGGCCCACGGACACCGGGGAGCTGTTTTTT.

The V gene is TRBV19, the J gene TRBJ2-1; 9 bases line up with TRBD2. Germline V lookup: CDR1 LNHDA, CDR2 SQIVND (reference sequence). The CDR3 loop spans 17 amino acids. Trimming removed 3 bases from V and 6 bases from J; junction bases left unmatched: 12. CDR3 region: CASSIQPTSGPFNEQFF. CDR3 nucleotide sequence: TGTGCCAGTAGTATCCAACCGACTAGCGGACCATTCAATGAGCAGTTCTTC.

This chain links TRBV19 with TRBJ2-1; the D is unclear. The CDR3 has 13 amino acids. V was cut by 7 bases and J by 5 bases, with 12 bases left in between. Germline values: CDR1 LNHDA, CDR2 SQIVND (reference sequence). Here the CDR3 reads CASNPGLHNEQFF. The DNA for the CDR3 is TGTGCCAGTAATCCTGGCTTGCACAATGAGCAGTTCTTC. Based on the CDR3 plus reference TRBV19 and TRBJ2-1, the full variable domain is DGGITQSPKYLFRKEGQNVTLSCEQNLNHDAMYWYRQDPGQGLRLIYYSQIVNDFQKGDIAEGYSVSREKKESFPLTVTSAQKNPTAFYLCASNPGLHNEQFFGPGTRLTVL.

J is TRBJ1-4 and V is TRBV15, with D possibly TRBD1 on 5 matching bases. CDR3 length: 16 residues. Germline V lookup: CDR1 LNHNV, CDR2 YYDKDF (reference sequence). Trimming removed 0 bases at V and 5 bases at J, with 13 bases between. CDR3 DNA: TGTGCCACCAGCAGAGATCTTGGGGCTGGGAATGAAAAACTGTTTTTT. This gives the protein CATSRDLGAGNEKLFF.

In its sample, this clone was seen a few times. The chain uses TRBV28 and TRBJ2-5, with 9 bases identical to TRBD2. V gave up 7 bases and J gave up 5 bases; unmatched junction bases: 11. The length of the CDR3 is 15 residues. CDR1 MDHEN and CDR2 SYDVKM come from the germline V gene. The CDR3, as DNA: TGTGCCAGCACTAAGATAGTAGCGGGAGAGGAGACCCAGTACTTC. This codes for CASTKIVAGEETQYF.

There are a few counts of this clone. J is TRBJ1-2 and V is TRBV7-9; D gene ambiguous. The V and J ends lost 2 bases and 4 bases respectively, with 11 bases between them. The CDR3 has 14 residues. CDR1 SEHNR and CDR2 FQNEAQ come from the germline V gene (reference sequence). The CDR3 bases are TGTGCCAGCAGCTTACGGGAAAGTGCCTATGGCTACACCTTC. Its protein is CASSLRESAYGYTF.

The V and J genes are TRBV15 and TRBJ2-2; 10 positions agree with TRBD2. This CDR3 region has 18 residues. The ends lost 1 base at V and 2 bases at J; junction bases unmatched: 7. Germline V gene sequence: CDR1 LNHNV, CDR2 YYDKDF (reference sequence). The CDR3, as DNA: TGTGCCACCAGCAGAGGGGCTAGCGGGGGCCGTAACACCGGGGAGCTGTTTTTT. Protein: CATSRGASGGRNTGELFF.

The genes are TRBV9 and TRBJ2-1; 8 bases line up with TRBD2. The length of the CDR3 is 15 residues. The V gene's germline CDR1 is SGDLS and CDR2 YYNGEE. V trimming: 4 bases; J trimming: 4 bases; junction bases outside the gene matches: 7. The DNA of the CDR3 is TGTGCCAGCAGCTCCACTAGCGGAGCTTACAATGAGCAGTTCTTC. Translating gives CASSSTSGAYNEQFF.